This record concerns one T cell receptor (beta chain) sequence. Its antigen remains undetermined. Base qualities are not provided; no much larger clone lies one nucleotide away. This sample was taken from a study of shared clonotypes between healthy human individuals (dated by TCRdb to about 2020). In terms of the full investigation: The cohort comprised a couple of women and three men aged 18 to 49 years. Libraries were prepared and TCR repertoires were sequenced by different laboratories using diverse techniques, in order to increase sequencing depth and limit assay-specific biases. Blood TCR repertoires of roughly 5 healthy adults were deeply sequenced to estimate repertoire size and the extent of clonotype sharing between individuals. For each donor, three plates each were used for CD4 naive and CD4 memory, two plates were used for CD8 naive, and one plate was used for CD8 memory. Leukapheresis yielded between about 0.94 and 10 billion PBMCs per donor. Results the study describes overall, beyond this receptor: The genetic and exposure-history diversity represented was limited by the small number of donors. When a handful of donors were compared, the shared fraction of clonotypes was 5% to 6.5% for naive CD4, around 4% for naive CD8, more than 2% for memory CD4, and about 0.36% for memory CD8. Based on pairwise subsampling, the degree of clonotype sharing among donors was expected to be affected by sequencing depth. Rarefaction of sorted-subset datasets indicated incomplete sequencing despite the large sequencing depth. Sampling was restricted to blood, and TCR repertoires in tissues likely differ from the TCR repertoires found in blood. Naive subsets generally had larger estimated clonotype richness than memory subsets. Higher generation probabilities were observed for clonotypes shared by all four sorted-subset donors than for non-shared clonotypes.

The germline V gene (reference sequence) yields DFQATT for CDR1 and SNEGSKA for CDR2. V loses 6 bases, J loses 5 bases, and the germline ends lie 7 bases apart. The CDR3 runs 11 residues from the cysteine to the phenylalanine. CDR3 DNA is the only sequence kept; it has 33 bases, read in frame from the first base. TCR CDR3 regions were amplified from genomic DNA by multiplex PCR using the deep immunoSEQ assay. Extracted genomic DNA from each cell subset was distributed evenly across all wells of several immunoSEQ 96-well plates, and each plate was treated as a replicate. For sorted subsets, 200 to 250 ng of genomic DNA, equivalent to roughly 33,000 T cell genomes, went into each replicate PCR. Purified libraries were measured with a Qubit 3.0 fluorometer, size-checked on a Bioanalyzer 2100, and measured again with the KAPA Library Quantification kit. A separate single-read 150-cycle Illumina NextSeq 550 flow cell was used to sequence each immunoSEQ 96-well plate. For the original study's pipeline: Because the immunoSEQ output held only junctional sequences and lacked quality scores, the filtering could not match the filtering applied to full-length reads. Sequences were annotated with PyIR, a Python wrapper for IgBLAST v1.9, using IMGT germline references to assign V/J genes and CDR3. Any read was removed if the V/J assignment was weak (E-value above 1e-6), the CDR3 was missing, or the read contained stop codons, out-of-frame junctions, or ambiguous translated residues. V3J clonotypes were defined as sequences sharing the same inferred V gene, J gene, and CDR3 amino acid sequence. The percentage overlap between two repertoires was calculated by dividing the number of shared unique clonotypes by the size of the smaller repertoire. RTK rarefaction, the Chao1 estimator, and Recon v2.1 estimates of unobserved clonotypes were used to assess repertoire richness. Generation probabilities for all TCRbeta clonotypes obtained by the gDNA method from a few donors were computed using OLGA. The source is immuneACCESS, and TCRdb retained only in-frame sequences with V and J called. Part of the clones is not carried over; for the studies checked, unresolved V genes explain less than half of this, and the remainder is unexplained. That table supplies the V and J calls and clone size; D and trimming were determined from the DNA. In this sample the table shows fewer than 850,000 clones, approximately 79% of which occur a single time. The ten top clones hold about 1.7% of the sample.

Healthy HIV-negative adults with no recently reported acute infections or vaccinations were included as donors. Every donor was a Caucasian adult residing in Nashville, Tennessee, USA. CD4+ T cells were enriched by magnetic negative selection, after which naive cells were positively selected on CD45RA and the negative fraction was taken as the memory subset. After blood collection by leukapheresis, PBMCs were isolated using Ficoll-Histopaque density gradient centrifugation and then cryopreserved in the vapor phase of liquid nitrogen. Analytical flow cytometry was used to check the purity and quantity of each magnetically sorted T cell population. Genomic DNA was isolated from each sorted fraction and quantified by UV absorbance on a Nanodrop 2000c.

The chain uses TRBV20-1 and TRBJ1-4; the D gene is unclear. The sample comprised memory CD4+ T cells sorted from blood. The cell subset or site label here, explained by the study, means: CD45RA-negative fraction. The clonotype was recovered from a woman under 40 in good health. The nucleotide sequence reads as follows: TGCAGTGCCGGGATGAATGAAAAACTGTTTTTT. Its amino acids are CSAGMNEKLFF.